The rows below give T cell receptor beta chains drawn from one sample of a study of blood T cell repertoires in COVID-19. Measured with immunoSEQ multiplex PCR; TCRdb has only the in-frame clones, and not every one. Here the sample spans roughly 400,000 clones, roughly 86% being singletons. Sequences were obtained from peripheral blood. The source is a woman aged 60-75 years with COVID-19, enrolled during active disease. Each CDR3 is given with its conserved first and last residue. Each record gives: V gene, D gene, J gene, clone size, CDR3 DNA, CDR3 protein. D genes are given only for firm matches. A row's size may be missing; if present it is once, few, many or a size class.

V gene: TRBV19; D gene: .; J gene: TRBJ1-5; clone size: .; CDR3 DNA: TGTGCCAGTAGTATAAGTGACTCTCAGCCCCAGCATTTT; CDR3 protein: CASSISDSQPQHF
V gene: TRBV6-1; D gene: TRBD1; J gene: TRBJ1-5; clone size: .; CDR3 DNA: TGTGCCAGCAGTGGGCGACAGGGCCGAACCAATCAGCCCCAGCATTTT; CDR3 protein: CASSGRQGRTNQPQHF
V gene: TRBV3-1/TRBV3-2; D gene: .; J gene: TRBJ2-4; clone size: .; CDR3 DNA: TGTGCCAGCAGCCATACGGCCCTGCGGACCAAAAACATTCAGTACTTC; CDR3 protein: CASSHTALRTKNIQYF
V gene: TRBV7-3; D gene: TRBD1; J gene: TRBJ1-1; clone size: many; CDR3 DNA: TGTGCCAGCAGCTTAACGGGTAGGGCAGGGGGCGAGAACACTGAAGCTTTCTTT; CDR3 protein: CASSLTGRAGGENTEAFF
V gene: TRBV10-1; D gene: .; J gene: TRBJ2-3; clone size: .; CDR3 DNA: TGCGCCAGCAGCCGCCTAACGGGGGGCGCAGATACGCAGTATTTT; CDR3 protein: CASSRLTGGADTQYF
V gene: TRBV11-2; D gene: .; J gene: TRBJ1-1; clone size: few; CDR3 DNA: TGTGCCAGCATCCCAACCCCACGGCGGGGGTACACTGAAGCTTTCTTT; CDR3 protein: CASIPTPRRGYTEAFF
V gene: TRBV6-5; D gene: .; J gene: TRBJ2-3; clone size: .; CDR3 DNA: TGTGCCAGCACCGCCAGGGGCGCAGATACGCAGTATTTT; CDR3 protein: CASTARGADTQYF
V gene: TRBV2; D gene: .; J gene: TRBJ1-2; clone size: .; CDR3 DNA: TGTGCCAGCAGTCCACTGGGGGGTAATGGCTACACCTTC; CDR3 protein: CASSPLGGNGYTF
V gene: TRBV3-1/TRBV3-2; D gene: .; J gene: TRBJ2-7; clone size: once; CDR3 DNA: TGTGCCAGCAGCCAATTGATCGGGGAGCAGTACTTC; CDR3 protein: CASSQLIGEQYF
V gene: TRBV4-2; D gene: .; J gene: TRBJ2-6; clone size: .; CDR3 DNA: TGTGCCAGCAGCCAAGGAACCGGGGGCTCTGGGGCCAACGTCCTGACTTTC; CDR3 protein: CASSQGTGGSGANVLTF
V gene: TRBV29-1; D gene: .; J gene: TRBJ2-1; clone size: .; CDR3 DNA: TGCAGCGTTGGAGGGGGGGTCTCCTACAATGAGCAGTTCTTC; CDR3 protein: CSVGGGVSYNEQFF
V gene: TRBV28; D gene: TRBD1; J gene: TRBJ1-1; clone size: .; CDR3 DNA: TGTGCCAGCAGTCACGGACCGGGACAGGGGTTGACTGAAGCTTTCTTT; CDR3 protein: CASSHGPGQGLTEAFF
V gene: TRBV7-3; D gene: TRBD2; J gene: TRBJ2-1; clone size: .; CDR3 DNA: TGTGCCAGCAGCTTAGGGGGGGATGAGCAGTTCTTC; CDR3 protein: CASSLGGDEQFF
V gene: TRBV28; D gene: TRBD1; J gene: TRBJ1-2; clone size: .; CDR3 DNA: TGTGCCAGCAGACCCTCCGGGACAGGGGGCTATGGCTACACCTTC; CDR3 protein: CASRPSGTGGYGYTF
V gene: TRBV2; D gene: .; J gene: TRBJ2-7; clone size: once; CDR3 DNA: TGTGCCAGCAGAGACGGGATGTCCTACGAGCAGTACTTC; CDR3 protein: CASRDGMSYEQYF
V gene: TRBV27; D gene: .; J gene: TRBJ2-5; clone size: .; CDR3 DNA: TGTGCCAGCAGAGGGACTCAAGAGACCCAGTACTTC; CDR3 protein: CASRGTQETQYF
V gene: TRBV7-3; D gene: .; J gene: TRBJ2-1; clone size: few; CDR3 DNA: TGTGCCAGCAGCTTAGTGGCGGGCTCCTACAATGAGCAGTTCTTC; CDR3 protein: CASSLVAGSYNEQFF
V gene: TRBV7-8; D gene: TRBD1; J gene: TRBJ1-2; clone size: once; CDR3 DNA: TGTGCCAGCAGCTTAGCGCCCGACAGGGTCGGTCGTGGCTACACCTTC; CDR3 protein: CASSLAPDRVGRGYTF
V gene: TRBV9; D gene: .; J gene: TRBJ1-6; clone size: .; CDR3 DNA: TGTGCCAGCAGCGTAGGTCTGGGGGCTAGGAATTCACCCCTCCACTTT; CDR3 protein: CASSVGLGARNSPLHF
V gene: TRBV6-5; D gene: .; J gene: TRBJ1-6; clone size: .; CDR3 DNA: TGTGCCTACGCCTTAGGGACTTCCCGTAATTCACCCCTCCACTTT; CDR3 protein: CAYALGTSRNSPLHF
V gene: TRBV19; D gene: TRBD2; J gene: TRBJ2-1; clone size: .; CDR3 DNA: TGTGCCAGTAGTATACAGCGGGGGGACAATGAGCAGTTCTTC; CDR3 protein: CASSIQRGDNEQFF
V gene: TRBV21-1; D gene: .; J gene: TRBJ2-7; clone size: once; CDR3 DNA: TGTGCCAGCAGCAAAGCCCACTATCCTTCCTACGAGCAGTACTTC; CDR3 protein: CASSKAHYPSYEQYF
V gene: TRBV19; D gene: .; J gene: TRBJ2-2; clone size: .; CDR3 DNA: TGTGCCAGTAGTGAGGGGGGGTCCACCGGGGAGCTGTTTTTT; CDR3 protein: CASSEGGSTGELFF
V gene: TRBV9; D gene: TRBD1; J gene: TRBJ2-7; clone size: .; CDR3 DNA: TGTGCCAGCAGCGAGGGGACAGGGGGCCAATACGAGCAGTACTTC; CDR3 protein: CASSEGTGGQYEQYF
V gene: TRBV5-1; D gene: .; J gene: TRBJ1-1; clone size: .; CDR3 DNA: TGCGCCAGCAGCTTGAAAATGGGGGCGTCGGGAGGTGAAGCTTTCTTT; CDR3 protein: CASSLKMGASGGEAFF
V gene: TRBV11-2; D gene: .; J gene: TRBJ1-4; clone size: .; CDR3 DNA: TGTGCCAGCAGCTTAAACGGGGTAGCAACTAATGAAAAACTGTTTTTT; CDR3 protein: CASSLNGVATNEKLFF
V gene: TRBV11-2; D gene: .; J gene: TRBJ1-2; clone size: .; CDR3 DNA: TGTGCCAGCAGCCGGAACGGAGCGGGGATTGGACACTATGGCTACACCTTC; CDR3 protein: CASSRNGAGIGHYGYTF
V gene: TRBV5-1; D gene: .; J gene: TRBJ2-3; clone size: .; CDR3 DNA: TGCGCCAGCAGCTTTCAGACTAGTACGCAGTATTTT; CDR3 protein: CASSFQTSTQYF
V gene: TRBV14; D gene: .; J gene: TRBJ2-4; clone size: .; CDR3 DNA: TGTGCCAGCAGCCCTACCCGGACACCCTGGGGCAAAAACATTCAGTACTTC; CDR3 protein: CASSPTRTPWGKNIQYF
V gene: TRBV3-1/TRBV3-2; D gene: TRBD2; J gene: TRBJ2-1; clone size: .; CDR3 DNA: TGTGCCAGCAGCCCATCTAGCGGGGGGGCCCAAAATGAGCAGTTCTTC; CDR3 protein: CASSPSSGGAQNEQFF
V gene: TRBV6-5; D gene: TRBD1; J gene: TRBJ1-3; clone size: .; CDR3 DNA: TGTGCCAGCAGCCGGGACAGGGCAAACACCATATATTTT; CDR3 protein: CASSRDRANTIYF
V gene: TRBV10-3; D gene: TRBD2; J gene: TRBJ2-5; clone size: .; CDR3 DNA: TGTGCCATCAGCGGGACTAGCGAGACCCAGTACTTC; CDR3 protein: CAISGTSETQYF
V gene: TRBV5-1; D gene: TRBD1; J gene: TRBJ1-4; clone size: .; CDR3 DNA: TGCGCCAGCAGCCGCGGACAGGGGGAAAATGAAAAACTGTTTTTT; CDR3 protein: CASSRGQGENEKLFF
V gene: TRBV11-2; D gene: TRBD1; J gene: TRBJ1-3; clone size: .; CDR3 DNA: TGTGCCAGCAGCTTAGATCTTCGGCTTGCGAGGACAGGGACTGGAAACACCATATATTTT; CDR3 protein: CASSLDLRLARTGTGNTIYF
V gene: TRBV5-1; D gene: .; J gene: TRBJ1-2; clone size: .; CDR3 DNA: TGCGCCAGCAGCTTAATGGGGCAAGGGTATGGCTACACCTTC; CDR3 protein: CASSLMGQGYGYTF
V gene: TRBV5-4; D gene: TRBD1; J gene: TRBJ1-1; clone size: once; CDR3 DNA: TGTGCCAGCAGCATTAGCAGTGGTACAGGGGCTGAAGCTTTCTTT; CDR3 protein: CASSISSGTGAEAFF
V gene: TRBV12-3/TRBV12-4; D gene: .; J gene: TRBJ1-2; clone size: .; CDR3 DNA: TGTGCCAGCAGTCAAATGGGAGGAGGCTACACCTTC; CDR3 protein: CASSQMGGGYTF
V gene: TRBV7-2; D gene: TRBD1; J gene: TRBJ2-7; clone size: .; CDR3 DNA: TGTGCCAGCAGCCAGGGGGCAAATGGACCCTACGAGCAGTACTTC; CDR3 protein: CASSQGANGPYEQYF
V gene: TRBV10-3; D gene: TRBD1; J gene: TRBJ1-1; clone size: .; CDR3 DNA: TGTGCCATCAGTGGGGGGACAGTTAGGAACACTGAAGCTTTCTTT; CDR3 protein: CAISGGTVRNTEAFF
V gene: TRBV2; D gene: .; J gene: TRBJ1-5; clone size: .; CDR3 DNA: TGTGCCAGCACTCCTGGGCAGCCGGGGAGCAATCAGCCCCAGCATTTT; CDR3 protein: CASTPGQPGSNQPQHF
V gene: TRBV15; D gene: TRBD1; J gene: TRBJ1-5; clone size: .; CDR3 DNA: TGTGCCACCAGCAGAGGGGGGACAGGGGGTCAGCCCCAGCATTTT; CDR3 protein: CATSRGGTGGQPQHF
V gene: TRBV2; D gene: .; J gene: TRBJ2-7; clone size: .; CDR3 DNA: TGTGCCAGCAGCCACATCTCAGGGTTCTACGAGCAGTACTTC; CDR3 protein: CASSHISGFYEQYF
V gene: TRBV5-1; D gene: .; J gene: TRBJ1-2; clone size: .; CDR3 DNA: TGCGCCAGCAGATCGGCGGCAGACCACAACTATGGCTACACCTTC; CDR3 protein: CASRSAADHNYGYTF
V gene: TRBV5-1; D gene: .; J gene: TRBJ1-2; clone size: .; CDR3 DNA: TGCGCCAGCAGCTTGCTAGGGAGCGGCTACACCTTC; CDR3 protein: CASSLLGSGYTF